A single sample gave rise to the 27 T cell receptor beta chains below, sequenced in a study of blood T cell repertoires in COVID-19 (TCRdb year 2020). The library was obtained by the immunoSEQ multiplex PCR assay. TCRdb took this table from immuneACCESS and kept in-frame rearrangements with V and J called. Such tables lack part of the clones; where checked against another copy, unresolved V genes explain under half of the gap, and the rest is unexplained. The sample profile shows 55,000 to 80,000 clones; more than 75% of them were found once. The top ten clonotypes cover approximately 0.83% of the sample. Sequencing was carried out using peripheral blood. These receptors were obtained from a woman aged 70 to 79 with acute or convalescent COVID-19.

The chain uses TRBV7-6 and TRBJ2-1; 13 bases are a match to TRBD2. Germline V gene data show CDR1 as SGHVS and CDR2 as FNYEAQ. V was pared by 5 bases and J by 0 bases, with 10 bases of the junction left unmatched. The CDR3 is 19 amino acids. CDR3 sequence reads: CASSAGLAGDPSSYNEQFF. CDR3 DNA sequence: TGTGCCAGCAGCGCTGGACTAGCGGGGGATCCCAGCTCCTACAATGAGCAGTTCTTC.

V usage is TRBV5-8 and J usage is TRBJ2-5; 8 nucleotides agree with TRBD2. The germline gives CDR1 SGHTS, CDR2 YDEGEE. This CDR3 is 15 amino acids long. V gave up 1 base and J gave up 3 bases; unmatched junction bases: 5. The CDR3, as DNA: TGTGCCAGCAGCTTGTATCTCGGGAGGGAAGAGACCCAGTACTTC. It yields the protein CASSLYLGREETQYF.

The CDR3 sequence is CASSPLVGLAGGGEQFF. The CDR3 bases are TGTGCCAGCAGCCCACTAGTCGGTCTAGCGGGAGGCGGTGAGCAGTTCTTC. This rearrangement joins TRBV11-2 to TRBJ2-1; 11 bases are shared with TRBD2. V dropped 5 bases and J dropped 9; count of bases not matched to a gene: 15. Germline-derived CDR1 and CDR2 are SGHAT and FQNNGV. CDR3 length: 17 amino acids.

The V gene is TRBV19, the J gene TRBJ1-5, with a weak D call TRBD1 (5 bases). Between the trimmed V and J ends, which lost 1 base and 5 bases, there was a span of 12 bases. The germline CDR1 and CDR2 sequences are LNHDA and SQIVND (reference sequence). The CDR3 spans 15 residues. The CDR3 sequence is CASSIVSTAHQPQHF. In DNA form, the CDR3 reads TGTGCCAGTAGTATAGTGTCGACAGCCCATCAGCCCCAGCATTTT.

The CDR3 nucleotides read TGCGCCAGCAGCTTGCTGGGGGGTGGGGAGACCCAGTACTTC. Its protein product is CASSLLGGGETQYF. V is TRBV5-1 and J is TRBJ2-5, with a weak D call TRBD2 (6 bases). Germline V gene data show CDR1 as SGHRS and CDR2 as YFSETQ. This CDR3 is built from 14 residues. V lost 1 base to trimming and J lost 5 bases, with 12 bases between them.

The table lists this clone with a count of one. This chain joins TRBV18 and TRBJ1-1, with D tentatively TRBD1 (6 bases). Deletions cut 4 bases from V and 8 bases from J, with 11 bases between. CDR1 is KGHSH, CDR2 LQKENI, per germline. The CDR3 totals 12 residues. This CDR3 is CASSLPGTEAFF. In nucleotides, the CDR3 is TGTGCCAGCTCACTTCCCGGGACAGAAGCTTTCTTT.

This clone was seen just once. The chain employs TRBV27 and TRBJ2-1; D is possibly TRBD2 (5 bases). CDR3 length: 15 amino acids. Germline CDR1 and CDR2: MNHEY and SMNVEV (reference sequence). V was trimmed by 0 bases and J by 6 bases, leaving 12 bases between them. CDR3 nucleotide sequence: TGTGCCAGCAGTTTATCGTTGAGGGCCGGCAATGAGCAGTTCTTC. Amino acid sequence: CASSLSLRAGNEQFF.

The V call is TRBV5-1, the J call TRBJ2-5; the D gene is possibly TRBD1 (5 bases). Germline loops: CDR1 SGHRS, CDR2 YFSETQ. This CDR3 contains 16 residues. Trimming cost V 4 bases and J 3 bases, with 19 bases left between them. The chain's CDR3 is CASSTDRAGPEETQYF. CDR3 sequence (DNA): TGCGCCAGCAGCACCGATAGGGCAGGGCCTGAAGAGACCCAGTACTTC.

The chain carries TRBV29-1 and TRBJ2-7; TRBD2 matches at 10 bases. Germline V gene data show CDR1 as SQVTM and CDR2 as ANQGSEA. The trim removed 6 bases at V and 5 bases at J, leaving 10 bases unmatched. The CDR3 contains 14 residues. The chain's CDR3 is CSVRLAGGPDEQYF. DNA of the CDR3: TGCAGCGTCCGGTTAGCGGGGGGCCCGGACGAGCAGTACTTC.

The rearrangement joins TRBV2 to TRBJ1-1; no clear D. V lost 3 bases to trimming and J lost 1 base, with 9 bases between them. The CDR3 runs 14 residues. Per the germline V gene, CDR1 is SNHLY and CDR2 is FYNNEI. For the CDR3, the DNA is TGTGCCAGCAGTGAGAGGGCGGGGAACACTGAAGCTTTCTTT. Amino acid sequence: CASSERAGNTEAFF. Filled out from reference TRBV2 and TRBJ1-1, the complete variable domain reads EPEVTQTPSHQVTQMGQEVILRCVPISNHLYFYWYRQILGQKVEFLVSFYNNEISEKSEIFDDQFSVERPDGSNFTLKIRSTKLEDSAMYFCASSERAGNTEAFFGQGTRLTVV.

CDR3 DNA sequence: TGTGCCAGCGGAAGGGGGGGGGCCTACTCCTACGAGCAGTACTTC. It yields the protein CASGRGGAYSYEQYF. This chain connects TRBV3-1 (or the pseudogene TRBV3-2) to TRBJ2-7; tentatively, D is TRBD2 (7 bases). Germline V gives CDR1 LGHDT, CDR2 YNNKEL (reference sequence). The CDR3 contains 15 residues. The V end lost 8 bases, the J end lost 0 bases, and 17 bases lay between the germline ends.

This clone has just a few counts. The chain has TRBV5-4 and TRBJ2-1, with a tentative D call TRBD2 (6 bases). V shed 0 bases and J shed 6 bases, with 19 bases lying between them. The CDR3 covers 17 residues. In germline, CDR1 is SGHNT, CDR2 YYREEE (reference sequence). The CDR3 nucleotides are TGTGCCAGCAGCTTGGTGTCAGGGCGACTAGATAGCAATGAGCAGTTCTTC. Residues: CASSLVSGRLDSNEQFF.

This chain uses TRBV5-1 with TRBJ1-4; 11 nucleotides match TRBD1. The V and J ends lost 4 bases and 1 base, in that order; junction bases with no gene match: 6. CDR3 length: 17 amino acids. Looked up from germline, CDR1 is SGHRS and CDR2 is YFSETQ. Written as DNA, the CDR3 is TGCGCCAGCAGCCTCCGGACAGGGGGCGGAACTAATGAAAAACTGTTTTTT. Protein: CASSLRTGGGTNEKLFF.

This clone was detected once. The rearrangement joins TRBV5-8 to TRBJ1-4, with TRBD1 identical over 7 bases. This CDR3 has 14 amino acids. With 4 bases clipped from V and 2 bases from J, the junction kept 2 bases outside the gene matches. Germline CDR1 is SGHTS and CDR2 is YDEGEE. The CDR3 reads CASSKGQTNEKLFF. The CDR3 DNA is TGTGCCAGCAGCAAGGGACAGACTAATGAAAAACTGTTTTTT.

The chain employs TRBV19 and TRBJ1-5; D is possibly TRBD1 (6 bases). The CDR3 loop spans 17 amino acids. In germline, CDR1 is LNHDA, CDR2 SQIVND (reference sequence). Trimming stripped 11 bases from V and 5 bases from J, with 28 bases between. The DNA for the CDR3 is TGTGCCTCGAGAAAGGGTTTCTTCGGACAGCTCTATCAGCCCCAGCATTTT. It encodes CASRKGFFGQLYQPQHF. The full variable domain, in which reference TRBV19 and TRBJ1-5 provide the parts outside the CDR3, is DGGITQSPKYLFRKEGQNVTLSCEQNLNHDAMYWYRQDPGQGLRLIYYSQIVNDFQKGDIAEGYSVSREKKESFPLTVTSAQKNPTAFYLCASRKGFFGQLYQPQHFGDGTRLSIL.

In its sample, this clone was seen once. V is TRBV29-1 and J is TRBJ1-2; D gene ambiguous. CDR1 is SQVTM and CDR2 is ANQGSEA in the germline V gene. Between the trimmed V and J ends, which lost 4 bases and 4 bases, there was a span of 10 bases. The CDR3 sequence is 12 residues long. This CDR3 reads CSVGEVGYGYTF. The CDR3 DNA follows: TGCAGCGTTGGTGAGGTTGGCTATGGCTACACCTTC.

CDR3 loop: CASSFGTVQGGYTF. CDR3 bases: TGTGCCAGCAGCTTCGGGACAGTACAAGGAGGCTACACCTTC. This chain joins TRBV11-2 and TRBJ1-2, with 7 bases matching TRBD1. Germline V gives CDR1 SGHAT, CDR2 FQNNGV. The junction had 9 bases not matched to a gene; V was cut back by 3 bases and J by 8 bases. The CDR3 spans 14 residues.

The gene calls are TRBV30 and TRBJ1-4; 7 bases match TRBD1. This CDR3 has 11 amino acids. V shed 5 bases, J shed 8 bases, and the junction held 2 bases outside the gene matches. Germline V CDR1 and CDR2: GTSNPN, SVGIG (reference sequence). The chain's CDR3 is CAWGGQEKLFF. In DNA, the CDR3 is TGTGCCTGGGGGGGACAGGAAAAACTGTTTTTT.

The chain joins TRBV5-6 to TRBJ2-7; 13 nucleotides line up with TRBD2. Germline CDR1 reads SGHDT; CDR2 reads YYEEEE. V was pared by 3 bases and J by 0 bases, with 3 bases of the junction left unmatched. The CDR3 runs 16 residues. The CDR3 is CASSYGLAGVSYEQYF. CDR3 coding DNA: TGTGCCAGCAGCTACGGACTAGCGGGAGTCTCCTACGAGCAGTACTTC.

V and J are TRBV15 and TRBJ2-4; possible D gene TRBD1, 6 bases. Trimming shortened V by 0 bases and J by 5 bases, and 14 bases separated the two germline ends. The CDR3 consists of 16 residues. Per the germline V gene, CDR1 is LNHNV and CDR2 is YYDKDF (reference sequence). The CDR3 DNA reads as TGTGCCACCAGCAGAGAGACCACAGGGAGCCAAAACATTCAGTACTTC. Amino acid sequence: CATSRETTGSQNIQYF. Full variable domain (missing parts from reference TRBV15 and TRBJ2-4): DAMVIQNPRYQVTQFGKPVTLSCSQTLNHNVMYWYQQKSSQAPKLLFHYYDKDFNNEADTPDNFQSRRPNTSFCFLDIRSPGLGDTAMYLCATSRETTGSQNIQYFGAGTRLSVL.

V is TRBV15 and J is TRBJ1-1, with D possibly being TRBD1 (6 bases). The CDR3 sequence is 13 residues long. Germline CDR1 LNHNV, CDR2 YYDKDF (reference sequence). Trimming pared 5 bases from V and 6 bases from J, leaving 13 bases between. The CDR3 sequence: CATSDYRASEAFF. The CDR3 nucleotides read TGTGCCACCAGCGATTACAGGGCTTCTGAAGCTTTCTTT. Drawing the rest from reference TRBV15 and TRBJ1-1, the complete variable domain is DAMVIQNPRYQVTQFGKPVTLSCSQTLNHNVMYWYQQKSSQAPKLLFHYYDKDFNNEADTPDNFQSRRPNTSFCFLDIRSPGLGDTAMYLCATSDYRASEAFFGQGTRLTVV.

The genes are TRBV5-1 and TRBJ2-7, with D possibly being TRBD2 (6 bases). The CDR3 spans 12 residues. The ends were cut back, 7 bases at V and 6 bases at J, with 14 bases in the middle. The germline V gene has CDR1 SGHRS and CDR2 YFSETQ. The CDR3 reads CASSFGGTEQYF. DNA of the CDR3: TGCGCCAGCTCATTTGGGGGGACCGAGCAGTACTTC.

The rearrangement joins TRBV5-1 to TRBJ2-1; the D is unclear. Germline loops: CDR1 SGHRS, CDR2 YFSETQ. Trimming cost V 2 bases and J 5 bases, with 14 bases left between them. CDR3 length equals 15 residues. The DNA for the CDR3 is TGCGCCAGCAGCTTATATTCCCCCGCTAACAATGAGCAGTTCTTC. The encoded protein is CASSLYSPANNEQFF.

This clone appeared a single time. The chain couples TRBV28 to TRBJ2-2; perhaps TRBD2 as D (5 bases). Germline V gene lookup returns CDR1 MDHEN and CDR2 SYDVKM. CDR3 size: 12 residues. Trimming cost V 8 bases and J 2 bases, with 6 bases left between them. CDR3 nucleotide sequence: TGTGCCAGCGGGAGCAACACCGGGGAGCTGTTTTTT. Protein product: CASGSNTGELFF.

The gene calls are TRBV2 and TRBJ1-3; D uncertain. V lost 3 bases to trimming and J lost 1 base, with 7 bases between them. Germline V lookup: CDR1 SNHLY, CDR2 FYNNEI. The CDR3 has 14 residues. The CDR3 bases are TGTGCCAGCAGTGATTGGACTTCTGGAAACACCATATATTTT. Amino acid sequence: CASSDWTSGNTIYF.

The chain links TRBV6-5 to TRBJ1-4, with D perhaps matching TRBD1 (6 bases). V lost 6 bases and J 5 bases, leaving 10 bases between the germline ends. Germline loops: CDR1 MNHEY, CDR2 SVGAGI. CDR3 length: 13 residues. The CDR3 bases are TGTGCCAGCAGGGACAGCGGAAATGAAAAACTGTTTTTT. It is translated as CASRDSGNEKLFF.

The CDR3 is CASSIQLGSTDTQYF. DNA for the CDR3: TGTGCCAGTAGTATCCAACTAGGTAGCACAGATACGCAGTATTTT. The chain is built from TRBV19 and TRBJ2-3; possible D gene TRBD2, 5 bases. This CDR3 spans 15 amino acids. The germline V gene encodes CDR1 LNHDA and CDR2 SQIVND (reference sequence). The V end was cut by 3 bases, the J end by 0 bases, with 10 bases between.